Given below is one TCR delta chain in context. With only one base between it and a far larger clone, this is likely a read error. Additional DNA sequences in this sample encode the identical CDR3. The entry originates in a study of gamma-delta T cells after stem cell transplantation. There are 20 residues in the CDR3. The germline V gene encodes CDR1 GEAIGNYY and CDR2 EKD. V lost 0 bases to trimming and J lost 1 base; unmatched junction nucleotides: 9. TCRdb fed the RT-PCR reads to CATT. Here the sample spans about 2,400 delta-chain clones, around 6% being singletons. The TCR comes from a human donor. It is not recorded whose cells these are; they may come from a transplant donor. The sample comprised gamma-delta T cells. This chain links TRDV2 with TRDJ3; 9 nucleotides align to TRDD3. CDR3 bases: TGTGCCTGTGACACCGTACTGGGGGACACGCGGTCCTGGGACACCCGACAGATGTTTTTC. This encodes CACDTVLGDTRSWDTRQMFF.